This is a list of T cell receptor beta chains from one sample in a study of regulatory T cells in long-lasting Graves disease. TCRdb reprocessed the multiplex PCR reads via MiXCR and lists one record per CDR3 protein. Of approximately 500,000 distinct CDR3 sequences listed, about 22% are singletons. Sequenced here: peripheral blood mononuclear cells (PBMCs), sampled when the disease was refractory, from a patient treated with antithyroid drugs. These receptors were collected from a female donor with Graves disease. The CDR3 runs from the conserved cysteine through the conserved F or W. A D gene is named only where the DNA matches it firmly. Not all rows give a size; the values are once, few, many and, for expanded clones, a class.

clone_size d_call j_call v_call cdr3_nt cdr3_aa
few . TRBJ2-2 TRBV25-1 TGTGCCAGCAGTGAAAGACCCGGGGAGCTGTTTTTT CASSERPGELFF
. . TRBJ1-6 TRBV7-2 TGTGCCAGCAGCTCGGACACTAATTCACCCCTCCACTTT CASSSDTNSPLHF
few . TRBJ2-7 TRBV5-1 TGCGCCAGCAGCCGCGGGACCTACTCCTACGAGCAGTACTTC CASSRGTYSYEQYF
few . TRBJ1-1 TRBV7-2 TGTGCCAGCAGCTTATCTGGTGGGACACGACGGGCTGAAGCTTTCTTT CASSLSGGTRRAEAFF
few TRBD1 TRBJ2-4 TRBV27 TGTGCCAGCAGTCCCTCGACAGGGGGCCTTTTAGCCAAAAACATTCAGTACTTC CASSPSTGGLLAKNIQYF
few . TRBJ1-1 TRBV4-2 TGTGCCAGCAGCCAAGATTCCGGAATGAACACTGAAGCTTTCTTT CASSQDSGMNTEAFF
. TRBD1 TRBJ2-2 TRBV7-9 TGTGCCAGCAGCTTAACGGGACAGGAGAACACCGGGGAGCTGTTTTTT CASSLTGQENTGELFF
few . TRBJ1-6 TRBV7-3 TGTGCCAGCAGCTCCGCTAGCGATTCACCCCTCCACTTT CASSSASDSPLHF
many . TRBJ2-5 TRBV29-1 TGCAGCGTTGATGGGCAGGACCAAGAGACCCAGTACTTC CSVDGQDQETQYF
few TRBD2 TRBJ2-1 TRBV14 TGTGCCAGCAGCCCCCGACTAGCCCTTTCCGGCAATGAGCAGTTCTTC CASSPRLALSGNEQFF
. . TRBJ2-7 TRBV5-1 TGCGCCAGCAGCCCGGAGCTTAGCGACAACTCCTACGAGCAGTACTTC CASSPELSDNSYEQYF
few . TRBJ1-1 TRBV5-1 TGCGCCAGCAGCTTGCGAGCGACTGAGAACACTGAAGCTTTCTTT CASSLRATENTEAFF
. TRBD2 TRBJ2-7 TRBV5-1 TGCGCCAGCAGCGCCGCGGCTAGCGGGTTGGGGGGATCCTACGAGCAGTACTTC CASSAAASGLGGSYEQYF
few . TRBJ1-2 TRBV29-1 TGCAGCGTCGAAATCTTTTACGGGGGGGGCGGTGGCTACACCTTC CSVEIFYGGGGGYTF
many TRBD1 TRBJ1-1 TRBV11-2 TGTGCCAGCAGCTTAACCCCGGGACAGACGAACACTGAAGCTTTCTTT CASSLTPGQTNTEAFF
. TRBD1 TRBJ2-2 TRBV11-2 TGTGCCAGCAGCTCATCTCAGGGGGCGGGTTTTACCGGGGAGCTGTTTTTT CASSSSQGAGFTGELFF
many . TRBJ1-5 TRBV24-1 TGTGCCACCAGTGATTTCAGCAATCAGCCCCAGCATTTT CATSDFSNQPQHF
. . TRBJ1-1 TRBV29-1 TGCAGCGTTGTAGAGTCGGTAGTTGCTTTCTTT CSVVESVVAFF
many TRBD1 TRBJ1-1 TRBV28 TGTGCCAGCCAGAGACAGGGAGGCACTGAAGCTTTCTTT CASQRQGGTEAFF
many . TRBJ2-7 TRBV24-1 TGTGCCACCAGTGAAGGACAGATCTCCTACGAGCAGTACTTC CATSEGQISYEQYF
many TRBD2 TRBJ2-2 TRBV12-3/TRBV12-4 TGTGCCAGCAGTCCTGGGACTAGCGGGAGGGCCCCCGGGGAGCTGTTTTTT CASSPGTSGRAPGELFF
many TRBD1 TRBJ1-2 TRBV29-1 TGCAGCGTTGAAGTTCAGACAGGGACCTATGGCTACACCTTC CSVEVQTGTYGYTF
few . TRBJ1-2 TRBV5-1 TGCGCCAGCAGCTTGGGAGGATTAATGAACTATGGCTACACCTTC CASSLGGLMNYGYTF
. . TRBJ1-2 TRBV7-2 TGTGCCAGCAGCTTAGTAGTGGGTTGGCAGGACCCCACCTATGGCTACACCTTC CASSLVVGWQDPTYGYTF
. . TRBJ2-5 TRBV20-1 TGCAGTGAAGGGGGGGCTCTTGAGACCCAGTACTTC CSEGGALETQYF
many TRBD2 TRBJ2-7 TRBV28 TGTGCCAGCAGTTCCAACCCCGGGACTAGCGGAATCTACGAGCAGTACTTC CASSSNPGTSGIYEQYF
many . TRBJ1-4 TRBV7-8 TGTGCCAGCAGCGCGTTCGGGGGGCGTAATGAAAAACTGTTTTTT CASSAFGGRNEKLFF
many TRBD1 TRBJ1-1 TRBV19 TGTGCCAGTAGTACGCGGGGACAGGTGAACACTGAAGCTTTCTTT CASSTRGQVNTEAFF
many . TRBJ1-2 TRBV2 TGTGCCAGCGGATTGGGGTCCCGGTATGGCTACACCTTC CASGLGSRYGYTF
many TRBD1 TRBJ1-4 TRBV12-3/TRBV12-4 TGTGCCAGCAGACCCGGGACAGGGGTTGAAAAACTGTTTTTT CASRPGTGVEKLFF